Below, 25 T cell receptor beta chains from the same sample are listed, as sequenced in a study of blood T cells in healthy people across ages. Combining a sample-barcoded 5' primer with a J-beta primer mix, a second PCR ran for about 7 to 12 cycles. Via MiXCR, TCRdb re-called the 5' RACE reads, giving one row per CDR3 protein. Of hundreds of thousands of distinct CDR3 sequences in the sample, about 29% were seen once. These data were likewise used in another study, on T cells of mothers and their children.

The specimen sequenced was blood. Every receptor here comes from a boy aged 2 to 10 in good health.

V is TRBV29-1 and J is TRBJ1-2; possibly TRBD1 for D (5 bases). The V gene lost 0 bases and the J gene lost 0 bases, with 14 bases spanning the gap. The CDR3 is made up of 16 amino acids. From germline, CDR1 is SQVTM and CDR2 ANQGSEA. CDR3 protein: CSVEDYRLAPNYGYTF. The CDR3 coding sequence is TGCAGCGTTGAAGATTACAGGCTTGCCCCTAACTATGGCTACACCTTC.

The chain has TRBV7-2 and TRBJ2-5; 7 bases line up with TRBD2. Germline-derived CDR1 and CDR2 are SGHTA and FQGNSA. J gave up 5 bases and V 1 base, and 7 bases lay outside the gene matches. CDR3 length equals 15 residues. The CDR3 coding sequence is TGTGCCAGCAGCTTAGTTCCGCGGGAGCGGGAGACCCAGTACTTC. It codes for CASSLVPRERETQYF. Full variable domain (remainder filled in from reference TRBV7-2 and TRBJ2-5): GAGVSQSPSNKVTEKGKDVELRCDPISGHTALYWYRQSLGQGLEFLIYFQGNSAPDKSGLPSDRFSAERTGGSVSTLTIQRTQQEDSAVYLCASSLVPRERETQYFGPGTRLLVL.

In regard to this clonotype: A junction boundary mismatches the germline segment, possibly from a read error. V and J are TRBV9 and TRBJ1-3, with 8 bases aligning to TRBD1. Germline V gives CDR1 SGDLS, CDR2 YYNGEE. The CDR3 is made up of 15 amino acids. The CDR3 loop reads CVSSATGVSGNTIYF. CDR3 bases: TGTGTCAGCAGCGCGACAGGGGTTTCTGGAAACACCATATATTTT.

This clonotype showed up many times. CDR3 DNA: TGTGCCAGCAGCGACGTGATTGGCTACACCTTC. This codes for CASSDVIGYTF. This rearrangement joins TRBV9 to TRBJ1-2; D call uncertain. With 3 bases removed from V and 7 bases from J, the gap between germline ends came to 7 bases. Germline loops: CDR1 SGDLS, CDR2 YYNGEE. The length of the CDR3 is 11 residues.

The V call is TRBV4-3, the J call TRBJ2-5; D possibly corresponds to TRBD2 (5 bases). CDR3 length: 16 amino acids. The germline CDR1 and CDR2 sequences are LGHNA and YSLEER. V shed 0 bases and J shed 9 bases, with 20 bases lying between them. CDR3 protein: CASSQDLRVSNGAQYF. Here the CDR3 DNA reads TGCGCCAGCAGCCAAGATTTGCGGGTCAGCAATGGGGCCCAGTACTTC.

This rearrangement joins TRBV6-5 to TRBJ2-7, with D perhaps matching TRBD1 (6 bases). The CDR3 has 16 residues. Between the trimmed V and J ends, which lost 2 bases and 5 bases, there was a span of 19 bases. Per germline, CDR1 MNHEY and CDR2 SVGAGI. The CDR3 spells CASSYMMQGPVDEQYF. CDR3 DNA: TGTGCCAGCAGTTACATGATGCAGGGGCCCGTGGACGAGCAGTACTTC.

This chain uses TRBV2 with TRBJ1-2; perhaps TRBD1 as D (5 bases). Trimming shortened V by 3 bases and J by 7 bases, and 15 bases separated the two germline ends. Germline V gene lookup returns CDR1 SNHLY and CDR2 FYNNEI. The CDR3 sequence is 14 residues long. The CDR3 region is CASSEQGGPGGYTF. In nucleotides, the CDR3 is TGTGCCAGCAGTGAGCAGGGCGGTCCCGGTGGCTACACCTTC.

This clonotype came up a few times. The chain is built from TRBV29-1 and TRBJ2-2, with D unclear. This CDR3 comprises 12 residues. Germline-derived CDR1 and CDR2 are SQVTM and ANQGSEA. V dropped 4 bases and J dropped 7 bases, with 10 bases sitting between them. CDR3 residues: CSVVSSSGELFF. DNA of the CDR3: TGCAGCGTTGTGAGTTCCAGCGGGGAGCTGTTTTTT.

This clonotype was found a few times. The CDR3 DNA reads as TGTGCCAGCAGCTTAAGACTGCGGGACGAGCAGTACTTC. It is translated as CASSLRLRDEQYF. The chain employs TRBV7-7 and TRBJ2-7; the D gene is possibly TRBD2 (5 bases). The CDR3 totals 13 residues. CDR1 SSHAT and CDR2 FNYEAQ come from the germline V gene (reference sequence). V was pared by 2 bases and J by 5 bases, with 10 bases between.

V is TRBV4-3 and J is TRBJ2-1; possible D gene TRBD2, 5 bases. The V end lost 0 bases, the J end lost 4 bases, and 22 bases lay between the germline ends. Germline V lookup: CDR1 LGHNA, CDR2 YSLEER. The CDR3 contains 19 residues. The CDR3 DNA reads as TGCGCCAGCAGCCAAGATTTAAGCGGCAGAACCTTAGAGTACAATGAGCAGTTCTTC. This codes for CASSQDLSGRTLEYNEQFF.

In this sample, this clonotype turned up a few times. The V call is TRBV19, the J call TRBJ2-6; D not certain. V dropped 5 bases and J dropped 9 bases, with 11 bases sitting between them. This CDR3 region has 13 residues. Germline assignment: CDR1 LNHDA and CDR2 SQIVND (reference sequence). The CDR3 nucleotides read TGTGCCAGTAGTCGACCCTCGGGCAACGTCCTGACTTTC. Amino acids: CASSRPSGNVLTF.

CDR3 bases: TGTGCCAGCAGTTCCGGGACAGGGGGGTGGTCTGGCTACACCTTC. The encoded protein is CASSSGTGGWSGYTF. The gene calls are TRBV27 and TRBJ1-2; 11 bases agree with TRBD1. Unmatched junction bases numbered 8, after V lost 4 bases and J lost 7 bases. The CDR3 consists of 15 residues. CDR1 is MNHEY, CDR2 SMNVEV, per germline (reference sequence).

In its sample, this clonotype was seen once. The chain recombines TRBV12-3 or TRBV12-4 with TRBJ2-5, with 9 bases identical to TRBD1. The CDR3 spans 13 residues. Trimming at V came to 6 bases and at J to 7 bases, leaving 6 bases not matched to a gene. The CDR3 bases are TGTGCCAGCAGGGGACAGGGCGGTCTGACCCAGTACTTC. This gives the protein CASRGQGGLTQYF.

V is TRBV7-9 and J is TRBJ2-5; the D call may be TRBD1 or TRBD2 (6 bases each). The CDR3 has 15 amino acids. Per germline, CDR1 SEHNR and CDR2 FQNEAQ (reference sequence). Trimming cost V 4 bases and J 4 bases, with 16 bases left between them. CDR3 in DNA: TGTGCCAGCAGCTCCGGGACGGAGGGGGGAGAGACCCAGTACTTC. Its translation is CASSSGTEGGETQYF. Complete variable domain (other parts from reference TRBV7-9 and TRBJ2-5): DTGVSQNPRHKITKRGQNVTFRCDPISEHNRLYWYRQTLGQGPEFLTYFQNEAQLEKSRLLSDRFSAERPKGSFSTLEIQRTEQGDSAMYLCASSSGTEGGETQYFGPGTRLLVL.

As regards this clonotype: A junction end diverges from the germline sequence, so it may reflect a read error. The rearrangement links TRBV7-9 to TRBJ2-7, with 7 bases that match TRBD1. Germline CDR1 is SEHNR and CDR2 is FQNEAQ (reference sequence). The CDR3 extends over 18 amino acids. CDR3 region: CAGSSSGPQPGGSYEQYF. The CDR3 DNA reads TGTGCCGGCAGCTCCTCTGGGCCCCAACCAGGGGGCTCCTACGAGCAGTACTTC.

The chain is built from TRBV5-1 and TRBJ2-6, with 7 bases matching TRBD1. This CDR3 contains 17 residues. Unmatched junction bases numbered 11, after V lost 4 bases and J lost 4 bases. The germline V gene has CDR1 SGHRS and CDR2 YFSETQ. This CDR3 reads CASSTNPTGVGANVLTF. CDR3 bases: TGCGCCAGCAGCACTAACCCTACAGGGGTAGGGGCCAACGTCCTGACTTTC.

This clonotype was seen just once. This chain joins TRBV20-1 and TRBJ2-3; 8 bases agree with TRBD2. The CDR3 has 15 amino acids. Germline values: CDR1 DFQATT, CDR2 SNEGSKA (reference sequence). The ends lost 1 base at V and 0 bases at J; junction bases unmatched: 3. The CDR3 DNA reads TGCAGTGCTAGAGGGGCTAGCGGGAGCACAGATACGCAGTATTTT. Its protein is CSARGASGSTDTQYF.

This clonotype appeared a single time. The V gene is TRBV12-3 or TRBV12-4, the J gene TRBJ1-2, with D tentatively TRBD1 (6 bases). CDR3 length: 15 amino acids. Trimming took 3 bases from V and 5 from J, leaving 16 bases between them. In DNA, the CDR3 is TGTGCCAGCAGTTTCTCATCGGACAGCTCTTATGGCTACACCTTC. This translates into CASSFSSDSSYGYTF.

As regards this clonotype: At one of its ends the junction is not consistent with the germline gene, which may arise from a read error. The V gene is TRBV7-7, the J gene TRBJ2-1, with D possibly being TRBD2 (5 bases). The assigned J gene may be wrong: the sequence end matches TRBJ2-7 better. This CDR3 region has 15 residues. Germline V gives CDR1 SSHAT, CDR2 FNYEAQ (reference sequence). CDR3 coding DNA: TGTGCTAGCAGCTTAGCGCTAGATCCTACCTACGAGCAGTACTTC. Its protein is CASSLALDPTYEQYF.

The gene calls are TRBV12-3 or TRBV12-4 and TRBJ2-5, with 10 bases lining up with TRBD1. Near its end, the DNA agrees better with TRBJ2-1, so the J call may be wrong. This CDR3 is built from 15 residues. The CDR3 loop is CASKLVGTGDDEQFF. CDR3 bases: TGTGCCAGCAAACTAGTCGGGACAGGGGATGATGAGCAGTTCTTC.

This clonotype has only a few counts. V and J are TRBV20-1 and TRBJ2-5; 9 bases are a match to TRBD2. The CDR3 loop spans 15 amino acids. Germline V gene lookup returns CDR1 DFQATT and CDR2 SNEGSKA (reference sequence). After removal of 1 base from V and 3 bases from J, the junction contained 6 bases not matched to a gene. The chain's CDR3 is CSARVRLAGKETQYF. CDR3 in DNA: TGCAGTGCTAGAGTACGCCTAGCGGGGAAAGAGACCCAGTACTTC.

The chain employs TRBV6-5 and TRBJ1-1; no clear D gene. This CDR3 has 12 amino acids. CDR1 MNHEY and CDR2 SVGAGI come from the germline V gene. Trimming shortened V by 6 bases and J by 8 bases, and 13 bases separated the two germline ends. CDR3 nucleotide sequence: TGTGCCAGCAGGACTTTGGGAAGAGAAGCTTTCTTT. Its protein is CASRTLGREAFF.

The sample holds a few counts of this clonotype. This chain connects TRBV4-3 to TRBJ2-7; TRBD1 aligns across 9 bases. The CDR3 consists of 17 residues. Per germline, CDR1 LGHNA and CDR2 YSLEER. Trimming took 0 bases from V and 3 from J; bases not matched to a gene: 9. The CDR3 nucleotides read TGCGCCAGCAGCCAAGAACGGAGCCACAGGGGGCACTACGAGCAGTACTTC. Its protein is CASSQERSHRGHYEQYF.

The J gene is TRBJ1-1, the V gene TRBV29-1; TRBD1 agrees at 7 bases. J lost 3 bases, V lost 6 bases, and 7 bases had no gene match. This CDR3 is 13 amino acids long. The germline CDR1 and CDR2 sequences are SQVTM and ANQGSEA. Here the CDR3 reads CSVENRGDTEAFF. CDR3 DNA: TGCAGCGTCGAGAACAGGGGTGACACTGAAGCTTTCTTT.

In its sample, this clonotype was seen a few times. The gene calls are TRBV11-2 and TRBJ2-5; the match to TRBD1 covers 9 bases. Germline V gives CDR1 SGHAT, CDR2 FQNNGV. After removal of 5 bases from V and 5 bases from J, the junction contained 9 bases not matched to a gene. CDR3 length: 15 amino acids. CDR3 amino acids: CASSPQGAVEETQYF. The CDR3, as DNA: TGTGCCAGCAGCCCACAGGGGGCAGTGGAGGAGACCCAGTACTTC.